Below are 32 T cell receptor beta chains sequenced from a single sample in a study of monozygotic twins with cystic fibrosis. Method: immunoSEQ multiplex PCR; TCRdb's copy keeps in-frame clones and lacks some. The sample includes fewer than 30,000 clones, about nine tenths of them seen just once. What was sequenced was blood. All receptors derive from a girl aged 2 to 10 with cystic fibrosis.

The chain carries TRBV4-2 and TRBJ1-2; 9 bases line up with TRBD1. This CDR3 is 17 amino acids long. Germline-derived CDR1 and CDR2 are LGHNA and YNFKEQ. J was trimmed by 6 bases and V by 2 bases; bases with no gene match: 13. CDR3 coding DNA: TGTGCCAGCAGCCAAACCGGGGGACAGGGTATGGTCGATGGCTACACCTTC. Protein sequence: CASSQTGGQGMVDGYTF.

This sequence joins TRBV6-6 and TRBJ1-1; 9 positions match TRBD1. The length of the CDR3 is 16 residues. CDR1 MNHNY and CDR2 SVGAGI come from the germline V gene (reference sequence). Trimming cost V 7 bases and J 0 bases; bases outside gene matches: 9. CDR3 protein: CASTSGTGTMNTEAFF. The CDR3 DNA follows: TGTGCCAGCACCTCCGGGACAGGGACAATGAACACTGAAGCTTTCTTT.

CDR3 sequence reads: CASSQGVAAGLGFYEQYF. The CDR3 nucleotides read TGCGCCAGCAGCCAAGGGGTAGCGGCGGGGCTCGGATTCTACGAGCAGTACTTC. This chain links TRBV4-3 with TRBJ2-7; tentative D call: TRBD2 (6 bases). This CDR3 has 18 residues. V shed 1 base and J shed 3 bases, with 22 bases lying between them. Germline assignment: CDR1 LGHNA and CDR2 YSLEER.

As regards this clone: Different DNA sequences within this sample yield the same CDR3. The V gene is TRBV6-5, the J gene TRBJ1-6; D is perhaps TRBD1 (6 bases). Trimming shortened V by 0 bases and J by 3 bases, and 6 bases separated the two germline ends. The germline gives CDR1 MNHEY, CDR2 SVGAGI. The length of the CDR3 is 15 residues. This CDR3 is CASSYSTGYNSPLHF. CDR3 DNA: TGTGCCAGCAGTTACTCGACAGGCTATAATTCACCCCTCCACTTT.

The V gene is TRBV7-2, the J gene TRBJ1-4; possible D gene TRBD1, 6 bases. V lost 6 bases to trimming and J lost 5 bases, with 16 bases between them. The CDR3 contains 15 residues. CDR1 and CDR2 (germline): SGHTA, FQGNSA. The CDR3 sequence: CASRLTGLGNEKLFF. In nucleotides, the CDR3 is TGTGCCAGCAGACTTACAGGGCTGGGGAATGAAAAACTGTTTTTT.

In DNA, the CDR3 is TGTGCCAGCAGTACCCAGAATGGCGAGCAGTACTTC. Translated: CASSTQNGEQYF. The chain has TRBV6-5 and TRBJ2-7; D call uncertain. This CDR3 has 12 residues. Per the germline V gene, CDR1 is MNHEY and CDR2 is SVGAGI. V lost 5 bases and J 6 bases, leaving 11 bases between the germline ends.

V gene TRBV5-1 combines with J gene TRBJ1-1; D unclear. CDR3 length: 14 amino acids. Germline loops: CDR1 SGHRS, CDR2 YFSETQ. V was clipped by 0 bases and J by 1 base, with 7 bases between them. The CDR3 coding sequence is TGCGCCAGCAGCTTGGATCCCGGGAACACTGAAGCTTTCTTT. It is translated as CASSLDPGNTEAFF.

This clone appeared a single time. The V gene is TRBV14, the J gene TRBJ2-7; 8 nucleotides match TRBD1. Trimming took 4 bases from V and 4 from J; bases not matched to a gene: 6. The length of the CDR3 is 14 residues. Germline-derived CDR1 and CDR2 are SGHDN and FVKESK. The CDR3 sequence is CASSPGTGPYEQYF. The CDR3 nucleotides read TGTGCCAGCAGCCCCGGGACAGGCCCTTACGAGCAGTACTTC.

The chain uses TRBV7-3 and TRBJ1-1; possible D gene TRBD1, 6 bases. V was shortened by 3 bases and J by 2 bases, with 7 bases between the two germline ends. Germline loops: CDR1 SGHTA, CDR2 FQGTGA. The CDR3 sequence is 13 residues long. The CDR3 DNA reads TGTGCCAGCAGCTTTGGGGGCAACACTGAAGCTTTCTTT. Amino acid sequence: CASSFGGNTEAFF.

CDR3 nucleotide sequence: TGCGCCAGCAGCCTATCCGGGACAGGGTCCCTTGGCTACACCTTC. Translating it yields CASSLSGTGSLGYTF. The chain recombines TRBV4-1 with TRBJ1-2; 9 bases fit TRBD1. The ends lost 4 bases at V and 7 bases at J; junction bases unmatched: 10. CDR1 and CDR2 (germline): MGHRA, YSYEKL. This CDR3 contains 15 residues.

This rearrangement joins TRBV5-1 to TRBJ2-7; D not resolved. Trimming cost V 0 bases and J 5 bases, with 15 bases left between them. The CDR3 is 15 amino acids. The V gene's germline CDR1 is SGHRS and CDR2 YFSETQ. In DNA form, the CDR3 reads TGCGCCAGCAGCTTGGGAGTCGTCCTAGGTGACGAGCAGTACTTC. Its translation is CASSLGVVLGDEQYF.

CDR3 amino acids: CASRSTVEAFF. CDR3 DNA sequence: TGTGCCAGCAGGAGCACAGTTGAAGCTTTCTTT. The chain combines TRBV27 with TRBJ1-1; D unclear. The CDR3 loop spans 11 amino acids. V was pared by 6 bases and J by 7 bases, with 9 bases between. CDR1 MNHEY and CDR2 SMNVEV come from the germline V gene (reference sequence).

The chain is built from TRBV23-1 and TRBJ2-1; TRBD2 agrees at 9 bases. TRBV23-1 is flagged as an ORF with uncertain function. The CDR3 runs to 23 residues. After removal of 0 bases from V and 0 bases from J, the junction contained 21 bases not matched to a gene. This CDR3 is CASSQSYSPGLASHLSSYNEQFF. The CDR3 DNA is TGCGCCAGCAGTCAATCCTACTCCCCCGGACTAGCGTCCCACCTTAGCTCCTACAATGAGCAGTTCTTC.

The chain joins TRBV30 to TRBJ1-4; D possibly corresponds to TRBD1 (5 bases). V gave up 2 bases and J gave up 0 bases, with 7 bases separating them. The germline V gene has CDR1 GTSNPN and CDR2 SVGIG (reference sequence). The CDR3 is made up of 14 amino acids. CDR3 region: CAWSPGATNEKLFF. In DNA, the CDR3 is TGTGCCTGGAGTCCGGGGGCAACTAATGAAAAACTGTTTTTT.

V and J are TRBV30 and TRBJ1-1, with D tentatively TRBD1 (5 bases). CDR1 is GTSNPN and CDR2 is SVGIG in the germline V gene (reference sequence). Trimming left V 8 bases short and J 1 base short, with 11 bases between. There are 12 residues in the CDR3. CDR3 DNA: TGTGCCGGGGGATCCAGGAACACTGAAGCTTTCTTT. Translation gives CAGGSRNTEAFF. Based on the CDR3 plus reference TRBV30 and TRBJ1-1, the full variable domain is SQTIHQWPATLVQPVGSPLSLECTVEGTSNPNLYWYRQAAGRGLQLLFYSVGIGQISSEVPQNLSASRPQDRQFILSSKKLLLSDSGFYLCAGGSRNTEAFFGQGTRLTVV.

CDR3 residues: CAWSPLWRSYEQYF. CDR3 bases: TGTGCCTGGAGTCCCCTGTGGAGATCCTACGAGCAGTACTTC. This chain connects TRBV30 to TRBJ2-7; D is undetermined. The CDR3 covers 14 residues. CDR1 GTSNPN and CDR2 SVGIG come from the germline V gene (reference sequence). V was cut by 2 bases and J by 1 base, with 12 bases left in between.

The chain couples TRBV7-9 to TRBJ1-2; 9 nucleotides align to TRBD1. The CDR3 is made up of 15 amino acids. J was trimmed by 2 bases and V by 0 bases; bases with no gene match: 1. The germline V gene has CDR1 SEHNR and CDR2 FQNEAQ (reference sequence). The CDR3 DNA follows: TGTGCCAGCAGCTTAGCTGGGACAGGGAACTATGGCTACACCTTC. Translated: CASSLAGTGNYGYTF.

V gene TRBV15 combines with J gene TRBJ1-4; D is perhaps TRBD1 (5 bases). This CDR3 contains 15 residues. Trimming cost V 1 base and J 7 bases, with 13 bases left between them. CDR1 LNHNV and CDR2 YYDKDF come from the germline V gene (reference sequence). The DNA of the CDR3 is TGTGCCACCAGCAGAGCGGGGGGAATTCGTGAAAAACTGTTTTTT. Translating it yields CATSRAGGIREKLFF.

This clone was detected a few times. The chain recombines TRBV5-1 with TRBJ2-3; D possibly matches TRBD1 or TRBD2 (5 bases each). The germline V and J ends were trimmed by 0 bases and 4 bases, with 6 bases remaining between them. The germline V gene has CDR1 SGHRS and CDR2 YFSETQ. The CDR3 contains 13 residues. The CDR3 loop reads CASSLGDADTQYF. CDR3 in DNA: TGCGCCAGCAGCTTGGGGGACGCAGATACGCAGTATTTT.

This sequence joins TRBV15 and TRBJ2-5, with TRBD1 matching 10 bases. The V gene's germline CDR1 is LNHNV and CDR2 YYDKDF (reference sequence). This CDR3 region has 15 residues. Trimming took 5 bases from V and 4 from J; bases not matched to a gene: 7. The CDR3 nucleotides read TGTGCCACCAGCGGAGGGACAGGGGCGCGAGAGACCCAGTACTTC. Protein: CATSGGTGARETQYF.

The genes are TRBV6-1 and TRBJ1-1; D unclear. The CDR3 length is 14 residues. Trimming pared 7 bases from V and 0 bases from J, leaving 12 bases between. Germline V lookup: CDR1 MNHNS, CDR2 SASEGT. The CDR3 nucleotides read TGTGCCAGCACCCCTCTGAGGGTGAACACTGAAGCTTTCTTT. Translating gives CASTPLRVNTEAFF.

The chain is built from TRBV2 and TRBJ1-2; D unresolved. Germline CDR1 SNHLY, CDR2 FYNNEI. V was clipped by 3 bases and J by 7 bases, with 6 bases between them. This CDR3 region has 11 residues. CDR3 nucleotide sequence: TGTGCCAGCAGTGAGGAATTTGGCTACACCTTC. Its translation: CASSEEFGYTF.

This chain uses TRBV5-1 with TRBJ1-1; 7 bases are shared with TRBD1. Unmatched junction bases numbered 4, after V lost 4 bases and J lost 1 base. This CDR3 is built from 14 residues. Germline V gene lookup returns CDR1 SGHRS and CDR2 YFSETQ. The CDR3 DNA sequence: TGCGCCAGCAGCATGACAGGGAAGAACACTGAAGCTTTCTTT. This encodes CASSMTGKNTEAFF. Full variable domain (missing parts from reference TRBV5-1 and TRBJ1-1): KAGVTQTPRYLIKTRGQQVTLSCSPISGHRSVSWYQQTPGQGLQFLFEYFSETQRNKGNFPGRFSGRQFSNSRSEMNVSTLELGDSALYLCASSMTGKNTEAFFGQGTRLTVV.

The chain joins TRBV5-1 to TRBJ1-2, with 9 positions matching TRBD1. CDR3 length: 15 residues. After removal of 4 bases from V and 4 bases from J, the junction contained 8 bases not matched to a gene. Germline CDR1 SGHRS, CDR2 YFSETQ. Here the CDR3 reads CASSDRDRVPYGYTF. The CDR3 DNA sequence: TGCGCCAGCAGCGACCGGGACAGGGTACCCTATGGCTACACCTTC.

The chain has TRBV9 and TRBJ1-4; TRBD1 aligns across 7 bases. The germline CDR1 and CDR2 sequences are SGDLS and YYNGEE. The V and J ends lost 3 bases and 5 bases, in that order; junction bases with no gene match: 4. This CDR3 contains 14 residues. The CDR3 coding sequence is TGTGCCAGCAGCGAGGGACAGTTCAATGAAAAACTGTTTTTT. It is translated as CASSEGQFNEKLFF. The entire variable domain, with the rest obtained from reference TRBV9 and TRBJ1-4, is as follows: DSGVTQTPKHLITATGQRVTLRCSPRSGDLSVYWYQQSLDQGLQFLIQYYNGEERAKGNILERFSAQQFPDLHSELNLSSLELGDSALYFCASSEGQFNEKLFFGSGTQLSVL.

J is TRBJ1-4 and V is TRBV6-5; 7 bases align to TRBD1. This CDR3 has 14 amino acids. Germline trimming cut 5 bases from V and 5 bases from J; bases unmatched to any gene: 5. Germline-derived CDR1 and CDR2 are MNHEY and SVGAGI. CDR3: CASSEQGTNEKLFF. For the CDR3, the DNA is TGTGCCAGCAGTGAACAGGGGACAAATGAAAAACTGTTTTTT.

The CDR3 DNA reads TGTGCCAGCAGACTAGGACTAGCAGGTCATACGCAGTATTTT. Translation: CASRLGLAGHTQYF. The chain combines TRBV21-1 with TRBJ2-3; whether TRBD2, the table's D call, matches the DNA was not checked. TRBV21-1 is flagged as a pseudogene. The CDR3 length is 14 residues.

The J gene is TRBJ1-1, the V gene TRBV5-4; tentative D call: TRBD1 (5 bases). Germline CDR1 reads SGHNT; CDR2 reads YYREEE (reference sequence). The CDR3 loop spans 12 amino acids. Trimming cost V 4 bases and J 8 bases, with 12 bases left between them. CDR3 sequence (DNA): TGTGCCAGCAGCGGGGGTGGGCTGGAAGCTTTCTTT. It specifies CASSGGGLEAFF.

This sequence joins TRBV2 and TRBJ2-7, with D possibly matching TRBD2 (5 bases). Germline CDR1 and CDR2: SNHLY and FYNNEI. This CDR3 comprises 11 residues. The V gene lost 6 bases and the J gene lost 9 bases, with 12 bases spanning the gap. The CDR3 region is CASRAGLGQYF. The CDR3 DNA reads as TGTGCCAGCAGGGCGGGCCTGGGGCAGTACTTC.

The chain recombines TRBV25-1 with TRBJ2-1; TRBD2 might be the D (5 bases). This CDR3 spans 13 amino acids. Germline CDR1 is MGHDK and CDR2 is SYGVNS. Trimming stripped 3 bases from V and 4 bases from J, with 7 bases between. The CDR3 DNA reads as TGTGCCAGCAGTGATCGGGAATACAATGAGCAGTTCTTC. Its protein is CASSDREYNEQFF.

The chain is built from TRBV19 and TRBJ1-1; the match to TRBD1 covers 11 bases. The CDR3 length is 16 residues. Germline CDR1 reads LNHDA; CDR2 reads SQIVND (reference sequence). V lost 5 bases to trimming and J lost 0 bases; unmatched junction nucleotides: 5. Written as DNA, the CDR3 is TGTGCCAGTAGTCTCGGACAGGGGGCTATGAACACTGAAGCTTTCTTT. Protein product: CASSLGQGAMNTEAFF.

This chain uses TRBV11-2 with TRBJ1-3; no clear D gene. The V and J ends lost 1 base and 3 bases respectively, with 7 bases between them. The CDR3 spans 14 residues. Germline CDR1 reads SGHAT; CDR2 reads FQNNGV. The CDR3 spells CASSLAGIGNTIYF. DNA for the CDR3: TGTGCCAGCAGCTTAGCGGGGATTGGAAACACCATATATTTT.